This T cell receptor beta chain was sequenced during a study of PD-1 blockade in classical Hodgkin lymphoma. Only in-frame clones appear in the TCRdb table, and some are missing; sequencing was by immunoSEQ multiplex PCR. The repertoire has over 45,000 clones, 73% of them found once; the top ten carry roughly 15%. V lost 1 base to trimming and J lost 5 bases; unmatched junction nucleotides: 14. CDR1 and CDR2 (germline): LNHNV, YYDKDF (reference sequence). The CDR3 totals 18 residues. Study outcomes and limitations: Patients who responded completely had about the same baseline diversity as newly diagnosed patients. Healthy donors reportedly exceeded newly diagnosed patients in baseline TCR diversity. CD4+ TCR diversity climbed significantly by C4D1, unlike CD8+ TCR diversity.

To note about this clone: Its specificity is unknown.

Brentuximab vedotin exposure varied, and every patient relapsed after autologous stem cell transplantation. This TCR derives from a human donor with classical Hodgkin lymphoma. The chain joins TRBV15 to TRBJ2-7, with TRBD1 matching over 10 bases. Sequenced here: peripheral blood mononuclear cells (PBMCs), sampled before the second cycle of nivolumab. CDR3 amino acids: CATSRGGWKTGGGNEQYF. As DNA, the CDR3 is TGTGCCACCAGCAGAGGTGGGTGGAAGACAGGGGGCGGGAACGAGCAGTACTTC.